This TCR beta chain is drawn from a study of T cells in Graves' hyperthyroidism and ophthalmopathy. For this clonotype: Its antigen is as yet unknown.

Study observations and caveats: A model of 13 V-J pairs discriminated ophthalmopathy from stable hyperthyroidism.

V was shortened by 5 bases and J by 11 bases, with 18 bases between the two germline ends. In germline, CDR1 is MNHNS, CDR2 SASEGT. The CDR3 is 13 residues long. RNA transcripts gave rise to amplified TCR beta CDR3 regions. The primer set for the first-round RT-PCR of the TCR CDR3 was HTBI. MiXCR, applied by TCRdb to the multiplex PCR reads, yields one record per CDR3 protein. The sample shows roughly 700,000 distinct CDR3 sequences, 14% of them seen only once. The sequence derives from a young woman with Graves' hyperthyroidism. Sequences were obtained from blood. This chain links TRBV6-1 with TRBJ1-1; no reliable D call. The CDR3 sequence is CASSYPNLSWAFF. For the CDR3, the DNA is TGTGCCAGCAGTTATCCGAATTTGAGTTGGGCTTTCTTT.